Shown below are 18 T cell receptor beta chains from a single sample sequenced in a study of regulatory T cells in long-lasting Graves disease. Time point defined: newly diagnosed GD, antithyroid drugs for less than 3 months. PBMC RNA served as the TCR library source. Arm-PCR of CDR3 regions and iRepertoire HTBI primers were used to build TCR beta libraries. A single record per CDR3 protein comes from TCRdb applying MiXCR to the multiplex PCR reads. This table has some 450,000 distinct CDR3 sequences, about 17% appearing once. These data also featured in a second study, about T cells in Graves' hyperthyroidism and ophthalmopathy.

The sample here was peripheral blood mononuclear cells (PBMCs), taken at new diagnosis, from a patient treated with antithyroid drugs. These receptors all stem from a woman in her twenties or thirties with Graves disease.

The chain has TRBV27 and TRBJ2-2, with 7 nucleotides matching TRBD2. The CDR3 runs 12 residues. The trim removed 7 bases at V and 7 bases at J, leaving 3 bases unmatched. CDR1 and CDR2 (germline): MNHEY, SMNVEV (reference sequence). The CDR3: CASKRGSGELFF. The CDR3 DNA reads TGTGCCAGCAAGCGGGGTAGCGGGGAGCTGTTTTTT.

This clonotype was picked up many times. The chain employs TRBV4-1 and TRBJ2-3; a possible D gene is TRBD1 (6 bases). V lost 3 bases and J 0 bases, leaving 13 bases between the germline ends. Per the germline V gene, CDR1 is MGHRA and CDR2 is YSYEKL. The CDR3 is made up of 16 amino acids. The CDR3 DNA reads TGCGCCAGCAGCCACGCCGGGACAAGGAGCACAGATACGCAGTATTTT. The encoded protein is CASSHAGTRSTDTQYF.

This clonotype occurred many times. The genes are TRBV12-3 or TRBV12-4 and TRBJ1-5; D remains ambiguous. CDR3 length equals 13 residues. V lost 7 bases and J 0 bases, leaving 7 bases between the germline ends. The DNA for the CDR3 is TGTGCCAGCACCCGAAATAGCAATCAGCCCCAGCATTTT. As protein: CASTRNSNQPQHF.

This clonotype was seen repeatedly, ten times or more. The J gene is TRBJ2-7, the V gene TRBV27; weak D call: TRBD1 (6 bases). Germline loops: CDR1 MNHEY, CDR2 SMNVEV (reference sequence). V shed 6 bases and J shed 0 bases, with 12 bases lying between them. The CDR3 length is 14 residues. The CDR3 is CASRGAGYSYEQYF. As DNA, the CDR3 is TGTGCCAGCAGGGGGGCAGGGTACTCCTACGAGCAGTACTTC.

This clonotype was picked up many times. The CDR3 region is CASSPGLAGLIANTGELFF. In DNA, the CDR3 is TGTGCCAGCAGCCCGGGACTAGCGGGCCTTATCGCGAACACCGGGGAGCTGTTTTTT. The chain is built from TRBV7-2 and TRBJ2-2, with 12 bases aligning to TRBD2. V was pared by 5 bases and J by 0 bases, with 10 bases of the junction left unmatched. The length of the CDR3 is 19 residues. The V gene's germline CDR1 is SGHTA and CDR2 FQGNSA.

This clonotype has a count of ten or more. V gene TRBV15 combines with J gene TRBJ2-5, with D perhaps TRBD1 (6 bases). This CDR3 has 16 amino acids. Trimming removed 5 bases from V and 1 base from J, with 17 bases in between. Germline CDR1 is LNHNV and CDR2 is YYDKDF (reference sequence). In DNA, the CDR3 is TGTGCCACCAGCCCAGTGCGGTTCAGGGGCCAAGAGACCCAGTACTTC. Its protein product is CATSPVRFRGQETQYF.

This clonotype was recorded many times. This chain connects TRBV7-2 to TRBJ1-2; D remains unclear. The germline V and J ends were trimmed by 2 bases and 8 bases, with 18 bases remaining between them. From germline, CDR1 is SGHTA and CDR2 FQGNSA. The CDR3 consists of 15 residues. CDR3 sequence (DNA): TGTGCCAGCAGCTTATCAGGTTTCTCCGCGAAGGGCTACACCTTC. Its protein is CASSLSGFSAKGYTF.

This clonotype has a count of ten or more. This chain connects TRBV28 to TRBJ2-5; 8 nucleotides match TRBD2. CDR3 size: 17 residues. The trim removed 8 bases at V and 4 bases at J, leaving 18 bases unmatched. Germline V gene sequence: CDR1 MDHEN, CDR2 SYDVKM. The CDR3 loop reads CASRTPSGRGERETQYF. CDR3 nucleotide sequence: TGTGCCAGCCGGACCCCCAGCGGGAGAGGGGAGAGAGAGACCCAGTACTTC.

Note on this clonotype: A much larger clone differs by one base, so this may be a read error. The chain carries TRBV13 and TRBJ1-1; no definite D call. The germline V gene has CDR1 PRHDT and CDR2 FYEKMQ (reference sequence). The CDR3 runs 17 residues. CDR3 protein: CASSNYKNAEMNTGAFF. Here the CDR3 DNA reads TGTGCCAGCAGCAATTACAAGAACGCAGAGATGAACACTGGAGCTTTCTTT.

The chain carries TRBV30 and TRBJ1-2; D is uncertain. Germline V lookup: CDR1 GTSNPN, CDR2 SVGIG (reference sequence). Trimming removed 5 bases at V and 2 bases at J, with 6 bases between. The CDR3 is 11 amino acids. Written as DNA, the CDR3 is TGTGCCTGGGGACTGAACTATGGCTACACCTTC. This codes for CAWGLNYGYTF.

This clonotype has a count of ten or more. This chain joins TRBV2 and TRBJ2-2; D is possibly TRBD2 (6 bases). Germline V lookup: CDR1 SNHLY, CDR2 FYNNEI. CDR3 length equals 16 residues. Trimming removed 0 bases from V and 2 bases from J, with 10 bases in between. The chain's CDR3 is CASSEAKAGNTGELFF. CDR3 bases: TGTGCCAGCAGTGAAGCCAAAGCGGGTAACACCGGGGAGCTGTTTTTT.

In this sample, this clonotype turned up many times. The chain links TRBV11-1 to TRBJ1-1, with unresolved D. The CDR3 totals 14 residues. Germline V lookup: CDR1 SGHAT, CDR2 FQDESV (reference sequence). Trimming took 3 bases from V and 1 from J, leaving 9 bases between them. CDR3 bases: TGTGCCAGCAGCTTCGACCGAGAGAACACTGAAGCTTTCTTT. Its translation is CASSFDRENTEAFF.

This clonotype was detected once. The CDR3 is CSALGTSGISYEQYF. CDR3 DNA: TGCAGTGCACTGGGGACTAGCGGCATCTCCTACGAGCAGTACTTC. J is TRBJ2-7 and V is TRBV20-1, with TRBD2 identical over 11 bases. Germline CDR1 and CDR2: DFQATT and SNEGSKA (reference sequence). The CDR3 runs 15 residues. V shed 6 bases and J 0 bases; nucleotides not matched to a gene: 7.

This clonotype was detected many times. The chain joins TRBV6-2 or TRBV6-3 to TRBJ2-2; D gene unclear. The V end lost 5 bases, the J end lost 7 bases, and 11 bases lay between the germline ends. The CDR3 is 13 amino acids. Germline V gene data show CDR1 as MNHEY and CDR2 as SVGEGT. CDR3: CASSEARNGELFF. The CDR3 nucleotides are TGTGCCAGCAGTGAGGCGAGGAACGGGGAGCTGTTTTTT.

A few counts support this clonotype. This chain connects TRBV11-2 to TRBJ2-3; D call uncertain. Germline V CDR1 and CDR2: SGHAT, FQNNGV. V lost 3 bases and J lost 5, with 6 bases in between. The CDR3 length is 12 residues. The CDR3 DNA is TGTGCCAGCAGCTTCACTATAGATACGCAGTATTTT. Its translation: CASSFTIDTQYF.

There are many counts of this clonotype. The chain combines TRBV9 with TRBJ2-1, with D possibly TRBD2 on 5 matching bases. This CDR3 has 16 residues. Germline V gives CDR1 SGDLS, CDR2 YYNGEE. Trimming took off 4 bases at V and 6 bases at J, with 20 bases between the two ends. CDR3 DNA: TGTGCCAGCAGCCCCGATTATAGCGCCTACCCCAATGAGCAGTTCTTC. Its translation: CASSPDYSAYPNEQFF.

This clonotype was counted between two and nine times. The CDR3 sequence: CASSSTRLDGEQYF. DNA of the CDR3: TGCGCCAGCAGCTCGACGAGATTGGACGGCGAGCAGTACTTC. The chain carries TRBV5-1 and TRBJ2-7; D call uncertain. The CDR3 length is 14 residues. V was shortened by 3 bases and J by 6 bases, with 16 bases between the two germline ends. The germline CDR1 and CDR2 sequences are SGHRS and YFSETQ.

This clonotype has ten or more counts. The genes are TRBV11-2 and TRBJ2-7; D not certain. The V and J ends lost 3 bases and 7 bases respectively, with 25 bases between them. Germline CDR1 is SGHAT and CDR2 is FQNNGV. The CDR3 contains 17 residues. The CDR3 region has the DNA TGTGCCAGCAGCTTGGCGTCCCTCGGTTCCAAACTCGGGGAGCAGTACTTC. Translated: CASSLASLGSKLGEQYF.